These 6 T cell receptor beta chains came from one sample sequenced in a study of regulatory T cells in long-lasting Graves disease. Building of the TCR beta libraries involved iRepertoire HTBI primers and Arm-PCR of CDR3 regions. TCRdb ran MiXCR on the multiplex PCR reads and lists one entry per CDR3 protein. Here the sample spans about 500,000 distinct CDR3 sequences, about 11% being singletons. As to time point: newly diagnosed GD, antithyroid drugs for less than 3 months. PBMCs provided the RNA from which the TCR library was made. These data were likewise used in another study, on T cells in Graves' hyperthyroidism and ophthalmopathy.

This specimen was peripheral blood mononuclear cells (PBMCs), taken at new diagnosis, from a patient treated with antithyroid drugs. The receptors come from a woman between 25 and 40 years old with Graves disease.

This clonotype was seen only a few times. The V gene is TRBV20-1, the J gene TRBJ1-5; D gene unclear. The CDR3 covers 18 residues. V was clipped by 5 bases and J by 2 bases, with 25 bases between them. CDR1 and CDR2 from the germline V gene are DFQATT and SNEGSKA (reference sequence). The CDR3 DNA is TGCAGTGCTCCTAGGCCTGGGCAGGCCGGAAGGGGCAATCAGCCCCAGCATTTT. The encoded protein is CSAPRPGQAGRGNQPQHF.

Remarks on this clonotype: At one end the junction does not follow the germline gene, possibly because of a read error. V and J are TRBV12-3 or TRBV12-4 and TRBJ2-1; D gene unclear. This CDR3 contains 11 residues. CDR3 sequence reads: CASSTNNVQFF. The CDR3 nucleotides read TGTGCCAGCAGTACGAACAATGTGCAGTTCTTC.

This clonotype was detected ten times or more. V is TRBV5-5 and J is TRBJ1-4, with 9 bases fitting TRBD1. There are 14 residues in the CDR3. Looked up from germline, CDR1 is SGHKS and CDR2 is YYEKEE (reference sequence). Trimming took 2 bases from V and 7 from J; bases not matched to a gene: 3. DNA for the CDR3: TGTGCCAGCAGCTTAGACAGGGGGTTTGAAAAACTGTTTTTT. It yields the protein CASSLDRGFEKLFF.

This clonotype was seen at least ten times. The chain's CDR3 is CASRISGTLYSTDTQYF. The CDR3 nucleotides are TGTGCCAGCAGGATTAGCGGGACTCTCTATAGCACAGATACGCAGTATTTT. The chain combines TRBV28 with TRBJ2-3; TRBD2 agrees at 8 bases. CDR3 length: 17 amino acids. V trimming: 6 bases; J trimming: 0 bases; junction bases outside the gene matches: 11. Looked up from germline, CDR1 is MDHEN and CDR2 is SYDVKM.

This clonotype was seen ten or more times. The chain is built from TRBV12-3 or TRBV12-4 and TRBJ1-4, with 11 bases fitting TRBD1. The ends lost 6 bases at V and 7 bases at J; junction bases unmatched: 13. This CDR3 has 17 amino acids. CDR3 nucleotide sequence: TGTGCCAGCAGGAGGTGGGGGACAGGGGGTATTGGTGAAAAACTGTTTTTT. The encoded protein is CASRRWGTGGIGEKLFF.

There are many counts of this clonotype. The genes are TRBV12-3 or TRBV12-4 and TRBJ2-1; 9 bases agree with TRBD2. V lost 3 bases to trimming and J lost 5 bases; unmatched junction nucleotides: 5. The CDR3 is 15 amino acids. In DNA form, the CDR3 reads TGTGCCAGCAGTTTTCGGCGGGAGGGAAACAATGAGCAGTTCTTC. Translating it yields CASSFRREGNNEQFF.